The 8 T cell receptor beta chains given below trace back to one sample, sequenced in a study of blood T cells in healthy people across ages. A J-beta primer mix and a sample-barcoded 5' primer were used in a second PCR of about 7 to 11 cycles. TCRdb used MiXCR to reprocess the 5' RACE reads, holding one entry per CDR3 protein. The table has about 650,000 distinct CDR3 sequences, roughly 30% seen once. The sequencing input was blood. The receptors come from a woman aged 80 or older in good health.

For this clonotype: Just one base apart from a much larger clone, this may be a read error. The chain has TRBV20-1 and TRBJ2-7, with a possible D match to TRBD1 (6 bases). The V gene's germline CDR1 is DFQATT and CDR2 SNEGSKA (reference sequence). V lost 0 bases, J lost 10 bases, and 19 bases lay in between. The CDR3 runs to 14 residues. The CDR3 loop reads CSARDPQGQEAQYF. CDR3 bases: TGCAGTGCTAGAGATCCCCAGGGGCAAGAGGCCCAGTACTTC.

This clonotype was seen just once. The rearrangement uses TRBV7-2 and TRBJ1-2; no reliable D call. Germline V gene data show CDR1 as SGHTA and CDR2 as FQGNSA. V was cut by 5 bases and J by 8 bases, with 15 bases left in between. This CDR3 is built from 13 residues. In DNA form, the CDR3 reads TGTGCCAGCAGCCCAACACGGAGCTACGGCTACACCTTC. Its protein is CASSPTRSYGYTF.

This clonotype has a count of ten or more. The DNA of the CDR3 is TGCAGCGCGAGGGGGACAGTCAGCACAGATACGCAGTATTTT. Its translation is CSARGTVSTDTQYF. The gene calls are TRBV29-1 and TRBJ2-3, with 7 bases fitting TRBD1. The ends lost 7 bases at V and 0 bases at J; junction bases unmatched: 7. CDR3 length: 14 residues. Per germline, CDR1 SQVTM and CDR2 ANQGSEA.

This clonotype has ten or more counts. V usage is TRBV5-1 and J usage is TRBJ2-7, with D possibly being TRBD1 (7 bases). Germline V gives CDR1 SGHRS, CDR2 YFSETQ. Between the trimmed V and J ends, which lost 4 bases and 0 bases, there was a span of 14 bases. The CDR3 has 15 amino acids. For the CDR3, the DNA is TGCGCCAGCAGCGGCGGGACAGCGAGCTCCTACGAGCAGTACTTC. Protein: CASSGGTASSYEQYF.

The chain combines TRBV5-1 with TRBJ1-4, with D possibly TRBD1 on 6 matching bases. Trimming stripped 0 bases from V and 0 bases from J, with 9 bases between. This CDR3 region has 16 residues. Germline CDR1 is SGHRS and CDR2 is YFSETQ. In DNA, the CDR3 is TGCGCCAGCAGCTTGGGGACAGTCCCAACTAATGAAAAACTGTTTTTT. The encoded protein is CASSLGTVPTNEKLFF.

Remarks on this clonotype: Its ends do not fully match the called genes, so a read error is possible. V gene TRBV6-1 combines with J gene TRBJ2-5; TRBD1 or TRBD2 may be the D gene (6 bases each). Germline CDR1 reads MNHNS; CDR2 reads SASEGT. The CDR3 has 13 amino acids. CDR3 bases: TGTGCCGGCAGTGAAAGGGGGGCTGAGACCCAGTACTTC. It yields the protein CAGSERGAETQYF.

DNA for the CDR3: TGTGCCAGCAGCGAAACAGGGGTAGGAGCTTTCTTT. Protein sequence: CASSETGVGAFF. This rearrangement joins TRBV6-5 to TRBJ1-1; 7 bases agree with TRBD1. Unmatched junction bases numbered 8, after V lost 6 bases and J lost 10 bases. Germline assignment: CDR1 MNHEY and CDR2 SVGAGI. The CDR3 is 12 residues long.

This clonotype was seen many times. The chain employs TRBV5-1 and TRBJ1-1; a possible D gene is TRBD1 (5 bases). Germline assignment: CDR1 SGHRS and CDR2 YFSETQ. Between the trimmed V and J ends, which lost 7 bases and 2 bases, there was a span of 12 bases. The CDR3 runs to 13 residues. CDR3 coding DNA: TGCGCCAGCCTCCGGGGACTAAACACTGAAGCTTTCTTT. Translated, it gives CASLRGLNTEAFF.